Each of the 26 T cell receptor beta chains below was sequenced from the same sample in a study of monozygotic twins with inflammatory bowel disease. TCRdb reanalyzed the 5' RACE reads, giving one entry per CDR3 protein sequence and no DNA. This sample's table reports more than 100,000 distinct CDR3 sequences. Material: blood. Every receptor here comes from a human donor with ulcerative colitis or Crohn's disease, or a healthy co-twin of an affected twin (not recorded which).

The chain is built from TRBV7-2 and TRBJ1-4; TCRdb names TRBD1, which stays unverified in the absence of DNA. CDR3 length: 14 amino acids. Per the germline V gene, CDR1 is SGHTA and CDR2 is FQGNSA. The CDR3 sequence: CASSFGQNNEKLFF.

The CDR3 is CASTEDKVRSEDTQYF. This chain connects TRBV23-1 to TRBJ2-3. TRBV23-1 is marked as an open reading frame, function uncertain. This CDR3 is 16 amino acids long.

V is TRBV6-2 or TRBV6-3 and J is TRBJ2-2; TCRdb designates TRBD1, a call that cannot be tested without DNA. From germline, CDR1 is MNHEY and CDR2 SVGEGT. This CDR3 has 14 amino acids. The CDR3 loop reads CASSDRGETGELFF.

J is TRBJ2-7 and V is TRBV6-5; the TCRdb call, TRBD1, lacks DNA for checking. Germline values: CDR1 MNHEY, CDR2 SVGAGI. The CDR3 extends over 16 amino acids. The CDR3 reads CASSYALGTGYYEQYF.

The chain has TRBV5-6 and TRBJ2-5; TCRdb lists TRBD2, though no DNA is available to test this call. Germline V gene lookup returns CDR1 SGHDT and CDR2 YYEEEE. This CDR3 is built from 18 residues. CDR3 sequence: CPSSKIDEPGAGRETQYF.

J is TRBJ1-2 and V is TRBV7-3; TCRdb's assignment of TRBD1 cannot be checked, as there is no DNA. Germline CDR1 reads SGHTA; CDR2 reads FQGTGA. The CDR3 runs to 14 residues. CDR3 sequence: CASSPTGGTYGYTF.

V and J are TRBV5-1 and TRBJ1-6; TCRdb outputs TRBD1, but without DNA this stays unchecked. The germline CDR1 and CDR2 sequences are SGHRS and YFSETQ. The CDR3 loop spans 16 amino acids. CDR3: CASSPGLGRGLSPLHF.

The chain couples TRBV6-5 to TRBJ1-6; the D gene TCRdb calls, TRBD1, cannot be checked with no DNA. Germline V gives CDR1 MNHEY, CDR2 SVGAGI. This CDR3 is built from 14 residues. CDR3: CASSYRQDGSPLHF.

The chain links TRBV13 to TRBJ1-3. The CDR3 sequence is 13 residues long. Germline-derived CDR1 and CDR2 are PRHDT and FYEKMQ (reference sequence). CDR3: CASSRERGNTIYF.

This chain joins TRBV7-2 and TRBJ2-7; TCRdb picks TRBD2, but there is no DNA to check that call. CDR3 length equals 16 residues. Germline-derived CDR1 and CDR2 are SGHTA and FQGNSA. The CDR3 sequence is CASSLARLAELYEQYF.

V gene TRBV19 combines with J gene TRBJ2-7; TCRdb reports TRBD1, a call that lacks DNA to check it against. Germline loops: CDR1 LNHDA, CDR2 SQIVND (reference sequence). The CDR3 is 13 residues long. The CDR3: CASSRDRDYEQYF.

The chain couples TRBV7-2 to TRBJ1-6. Germline CDR1 is SGHTA and CDR2 is FQGNSA. The CDR3 sequence is 14 residues long. The CDR3 loop reads CASSSGRTNSPLHF. Filled out from reference TRBV7-2 and TRBJ1-6, the complete variable domain reads GAGVSQSPSNKVTEKGKDVELRCDPISGHTALYWYRQSLGQGLEFLIYFQGNSAPDKSGLPSDRFSAERTGGSVSTLTIQRTQQEDSAVYLCASSSGRTNSPLHFGNGTRLTVT.

J is TRBJ2-5 and V is TRBV12-3 or TRBV12-4; the TCRdb call, TRBD2, lacks DNA for checking. The CDR3 consists of 14 residues. Here the CDR3 reads CASSFPGTWETQYF.

The CDR3 protein is CASSHEGLNTGELFF. The chain joins TRBV4-2 to TRBJ2-2. CDR1 and CDR2 from the germline V gene are LGHNA and YNFKEQ. The CDR3 is 15 amino acids.

The gene calls are TRBV19 and TRBJ2-1; TCRdb names TRBD1, which stays unverified in the absence of DNA. This CDR3 has 15 amino acids. Germline V gives CDR1 LNHDA, CDR2 SQIVND (reference sequence). The CDR3 loop reads CASSIRGQGPNEQFF.

The chain employs TRBV7-2 and TRBJ1-5; the D gene TCRdb calls, TRBD1, cannot be checked with no DNA. The germline V gene has CDR1 SGHTA and CDR2 FQGNSA. CDR3 length: 15 amino acids. The CDR3 loop reads CASSLVVDSYQPQHF. Filled out from reference TRBV7-2 and TRBJ1-5, the complete variable domain reads GAGVSQSPSNKVTEKGKDVELRCDPISGHTALYWYRQSLGQGLEFLIYFQGNSAPDKSGLPSDRFSAERTGGSVSTLTIQRTQQEDSAVYLCASSLVVDSYQPQHFGDGTRLSIL.

V usage is TRBV10-3 and J usage is TRBJ2-7; the TCRdb call, TRBD2, lacks DNA for checking. CDR3 length: 15 residues. The germline CDR1 and CDR2 sequences are ENHRY and SYGVKD. The CDR3 reads CAISRWEREGYEQYF.

The rearrangement links TRBV5-1 to TRBJ2-5; TCRdb lists TRBD1, though no DNA is available to test this call. Germline CDR1 and CDR2: SGHRS and YFSETQ. This CDR3 is 15 amino acids long. CDR3 sequence reads: CASSFGQGRRETQYF.

The CDR3 loop reads CASSLLGMGQGSQPQHF. The chain links TRBV5-1 to TRBJ1-5; absent DNA, TCRdb's TRBD1 call cannot be checked. Germline V gene lookup returns CDR1 SGHRS and CDR2 YFSETQ. This CDR3 comprises 17 residues.

The chain combines TRBV11-2 with TRBJ2-7; checking the TCRdb D call of TRBD1 is not possible without DNA. The CDR3 is 16 amino acids. The germline gives CDR1 SGHAT, CDR2 FQNNGV. The CDR3 loop is CASSPFLGGFSHEQYF.

This rearrangement joins TRBV10-3 to TRBJ1-6. Germline lookup yields CDR1 ENHRY and CDR2 SYGVKD. The CDR3 is made up of 15 amino acids. The CDR3 spells CATRDSAGNNSPLHF.

The chain uses TRBV18 and TRBJ1-3; TCRdb's D call, TRBD1, is unchecked because there is no DNA. This CDR3 has 15 amino acids. Germline V gene data show CDR1 as KGHSH and CDR2 as LQKENI. CDR3: CASSPPGQGENTIYF.

This chain uses TRBV6-5 with TRBJ1-3. The CDR3 has 12 residues. Germline CDR1 reads MNHEY; CDR2 reads SVGAGI. The CDR3: CASVSSGNTIYF.

The chain carries TRBV5-5 and TRBJ1-1; TCRdb's assignment of TRBD1 cannot be checked, as there is no DNA. Germline assignment: CDR1 SGHKS and CDR2 YYEKEE (reference sequence). The CDR3 totals 15 residues. The CDR3 sequence: CASSLGGGLSTEAFF.

The gene calls are TRBV20-1 and TRBJ2-3; without DNA, the TCRdb call of TRBD2 cannot be checked. This CDR3 region has 15 residues. Germline V CDR1 and CDR2: DFQATT, SNEGSKA (reference sequence). CDR3 amino acids: CSAQGGAGYPDTQYF.

The rearrangement links TRBV7-2 to TRBJ2-7; TCRdb returns TRBD1, unconfirmable since there is no DNA. Germline CDR1 reads SGHTA; CDR2 reads FQGNSA. The CDR3 spans 14 residues. CDR3 region: CASSLATGTHEQYF.